One and the same sample provided the 10 T cell receptor beta chains below, sequenced in a study of blood T cell repertoires in COVID-19. Only in-frame clones appear in the TCRdb table, and some are missing; sequencing was by immunoSEQ multiplex PCR. This sample has about 260,000 clones, with over 80% found just once. The sequenced sample was peripheral blood. The receptor set was obtained from a woman aged 40 to 49 who had recovered from COVID-19.

The V gene is TRBV6-2 or TRBV6-3, the J gene TRBJ2-1; D perhaps matches TRBD2 (6 bases). The V end was cut by 3 bases, the J end by 9 bases, with 15 bases between. The germline V gene has CDR1 MNHEY and CDR2 SVGEGT. The length of the CDR3 is 14 residues. This chain's CDR3 is CASSYAGTGGEQFF. In DNA form, the CDR3 reads TGTGCCAGCAGTTATGCAGGGACCGGGGGTGAGCAGTTCTTC.

The chain combines TRBV19 with TRBJ1-5, with TRBD1 identical over 7 bases. The germline gives CDR1 LNHDA, CDR2 SQIVND (reference sequence). V shed 10 bases and J 3 bases; nucleotides not matched to a gene: 6. The CDR3 totals 13 residues. In DNA, the CDR3 is TGTGCCACCCTGGACAGGAACAATCAGCCCCAGCATTTT. Its protein is CATLDRNNQPQHF.

The chain recombines TRBV7-2 with TRBJ2-7, with TRBD2 matching 7 bases. In germline, CDR1 is SGHTA, CDR2 FQGNSA. Trimming removed 5 bases from V and 3 bases from J; junction bases left unmatched: 13. CDR3 length: 16 residues. The CDR3 region has the DNA TGTGCCAGCAGCCGCCGCCTAGCGGAGCTGAACTACGAGCAGTACTTC. It yields the protein CASSRRLAELNYEQYF.

The chain employs TRBV15 and TRBJ2-7; 8 bases align to TRBD1. Unmatched junction bases numbered 6, after V lost 0 bases and J lost 5 bases. Germline V CDR1 and CDR2: LNHNV, YYDKDF (reference sequence). This CDR3 spans 15 amino acids. The CDR3 sequence: CATSRDGRGLNEQYF. The CDR3, as DNA: TGTGCCACCAGCAGAGACGGCAGGGGGCTCAACGAGCAGTACTTC.

The gene calls are TRBV6-5 and TRBJ2-2; 13 nucleotides match TRBD2. Germline loops: CDR1 MNHEY, CDR2 SVGAGI. The CDR3 is 14 residues long. V lost 8 bases and J lost 9; bases outside the gene matches: 6. This chain's CDR3 is CASRTSGGPRELFF. The CDR3 DNA reads TGTGCCAGCCGGACTAGCGGGGGACCGAGGGAGCTGTTTTTT.

V gene TRBV24-1 combines with J gene TRBJ2-5, with 9 positions matching TRBD1. Germline V gives CDR1 KGHDR, CDR2 SFDVKD. The CDR3 has 16 amino acids. The V and J ends lost 0 bases and 3 bases, in that order; junction bases with no gene match: 4. CDR3 DNA: TGTGCCACCAGTGATTTGCCGACAGGGGGTAAAGAGACCCAGTACTTC. It is translated as CATSDLPTGGKETQYF.

The chain combines TRBV2 with TRBJ2-1; D possibly corresponds to TRBD1 (6 bases). V was shortened by 6 bases and J by 4 bases, with 13 bases between the two germline ends. Germline assignment: CDR1 SNHLY and CDR2 FYNNEI. CDR3 length: 14 amino acids. The CDR3: CASRWTASYNEQFF. DNA for the CDR3: TGTGCCAGCAGGTGGACAGCCAGTTACAATGAGCAGTTCTTC.

CDR3 residues: CASIPGGADTEAFF. DNA of the CDR3: TGTGCCAGCATTCCAGGGGGCGCGGACACTGAAGCTTTCTTT. This sequence joins TRBV28 and TRBJ1-1, with 8 bases aligning to TRBD1. Germline V CDR1 and CDR2: MDHEN, SYDVKM. V lost 7 bases, J lost 3 bases, and 7 bases stayed unmatched. The CDR3 sequence is 14 residues long.

The chain employs TRBV7-9 and TRBJ2-7; TRBD1 matches at 7 bases. V lost 6 bases and J lost 0; bases outside the gene matches: 8. Germline CDR1 and CDR2: SEHNR and FQNEAQ (reference sequence). The length of the CDR3 is 15 residues. The CDR3, as DNA: TGTGCCAGCAGTGATCCCCGGGACAGCTCCTACGAGCAGTACTTC. Translation: CASSDPRDSSYEQYF.

CDR3 DNA: TGTGCCAGCAGCCAAGCTAGCGGGATCAATGAGCAGTTCTTC. It yields the protein CASSQASGINEQFF. This rearrangement joins TRBV14 to TRBJ2-1, with 9 nucleotides matching TRBD2. Losses at the gene ends were 1 base for V and 6 bases for J; bases not matched to a gene: 1. This CDR3 contains 14 residues. Germline V CDR1 and CDR2: SGHDN, FVKESK.